This entry concerns a single TCR beta chain. Its target is not known. The sample belongs to a study of cytomegalovirus exposure and HLA in healthy donors. Findings and caveats of the study: In a later analysis, common viral pathogens appeared linked to several of the most significant clusters.

The PCR contained 60 Vbeta and 13 Jbeta primers. TCRdb keeps only in-frame clones here, not all; method: immunoSEQ multiplex PCR. In the table there are 130,000 or so clones, approximately 69% of which are singletons. This sequence originates from a man in his forties in good health and CMV-seropositive. Sequenced material: PBMCs.

Here the CDR3 reads CASSLVQGEHYGYTF. CDR3 in DNA: TGTGCCAGCAGCTTAGTACAGGGGGAGCACTATGGCTACACCTTC. The chain uses TRBV7-9 and TRBJ1-2, with 8 positions matching TRBD1. With 1 base clipped from V and 3 bases from J, the junction kept 4 bases outside the gene matches. The V gene's germline CDR1 is SEHNR and CDR2 FQNEAQ (reference sequence). This CDR3 comprises 15 residues.